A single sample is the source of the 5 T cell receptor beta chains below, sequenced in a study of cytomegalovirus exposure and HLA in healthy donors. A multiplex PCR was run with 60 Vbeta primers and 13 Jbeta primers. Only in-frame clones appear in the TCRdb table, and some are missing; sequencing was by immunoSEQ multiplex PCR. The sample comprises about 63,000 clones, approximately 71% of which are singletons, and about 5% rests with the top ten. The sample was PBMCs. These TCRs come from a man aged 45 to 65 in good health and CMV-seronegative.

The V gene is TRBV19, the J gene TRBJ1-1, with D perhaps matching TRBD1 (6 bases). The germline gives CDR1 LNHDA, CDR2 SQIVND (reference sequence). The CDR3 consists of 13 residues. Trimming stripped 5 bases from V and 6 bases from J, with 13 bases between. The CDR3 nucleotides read TGTGCCAGTAGTCTTGAGGGGGTTCCTGAAGCTTTCTTT. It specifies CASSLEGVPEAFF.

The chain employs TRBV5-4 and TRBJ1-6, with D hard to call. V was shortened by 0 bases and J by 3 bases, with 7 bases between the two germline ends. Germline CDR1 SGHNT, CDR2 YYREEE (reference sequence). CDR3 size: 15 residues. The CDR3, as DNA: TGTGCCAGCAGCTTGGCTGTAGACTATAATTCACCCCTCCACTTT. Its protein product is CASSLAVDYNSPLHF.

The CDR3 here is CASKVGGDTEAFF. Written as DNA, the CDR3 is TGCGCCAGCAAGGTGGGGGGAGACACTGAAGCTTTCTTT. The chain carries TRBV5-1 and TRBJ1-1; possibly TRBD1 for D (5 bases). The CDR3 spans 13 residues. Germline V lookup: CDR1 SGHRS, CDR2 YFSETQ. The V gene lost 6 bases and the J gene lost 3 bases, with 12 bases spanning the gap.

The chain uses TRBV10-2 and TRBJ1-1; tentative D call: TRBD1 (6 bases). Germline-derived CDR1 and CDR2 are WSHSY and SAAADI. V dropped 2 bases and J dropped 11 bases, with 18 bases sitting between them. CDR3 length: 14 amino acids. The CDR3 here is CASSEVVGGGRAFF. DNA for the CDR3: TGCGCCAGCAGTGAGGTGGTCGGCGGGGGCCGGGCTTTCTTT.

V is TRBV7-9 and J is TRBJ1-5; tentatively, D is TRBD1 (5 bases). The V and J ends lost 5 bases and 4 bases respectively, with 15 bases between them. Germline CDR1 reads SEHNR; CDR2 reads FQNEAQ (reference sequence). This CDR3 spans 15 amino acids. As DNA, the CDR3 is TGTGCCAGCAGCCTCCAGGGCAGCAAGAATCAGCCCCAGCATTTT. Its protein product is CASSLQGSKNQPQHF.